This is a list of T cell receptor beta chains from one sample in a study of CD8 T cells in Susac syndrome. MiXCR was run by TCRdb on the immunoSEQ multiplex PCR reads, yielding one entry per CDR3 protein. The profile shows roughly 110,000 distinct CDR3 sequences, roughly 90% of them singletons. The specimen was CD8+ T cells from PBMCs. The receptors were sampled from a human donor in good health. CDR3s include the opening cysteine and the closing phenylalanine or tryptophan. The D gene is left open where the match is weak. Size is omitted from some rows. Given values are once, few, many or a class for expanded clones.

D,length,size,V,J,CDR3,DNA
.,11,.,TRBV7-9,TRBJ2-7,CASSSASEQYF,TGTGCCAGCAGCTCCGCGAGCGAGCAGTACTTC
TRBD2,20,once,TRBV6-2/TRBV6-3,TRBJ2-1,CASSYLPPRLAGSSYNEQFF,TGTGCCAGCAGTTATCTCCCACCCAGGCTAGCGGGAAGCTCCTACAATGAGCAGTTCTTC
.,14,.,TRBV25-1,TRBJ1-3,CASSEPRSENTIYF,TGTGCCAGCAGTGAACCGCGCTCTGAAAACACCATATATTTT
.,14,.,TRBV14,TRBJ2-1,CASSFRESYNEQFF,TGTGCCAGCAGCTTTCGGGAGTCGTACAATGAGCAGTTCTTC
TRBD1,15,.,TRBV20-1,TRBJ2-7,CSASIRDRGIDEQYF,TGCAGTGCTTCGATCCGGGACAGGGGGATTGACGAGCAGTACTTC
TRBD1,15,.,TRBV7-2,TRBJ2-7,CASSPSLQGSGEQYF,TGTGCCAGCAGCCCCAGTTTACAGGGGAGTGGCGAGCAGTACTTC
.,11,few,TRBV19,TRBJ1-1,CASSLRTEAFF,TGTGCCAGTAGTCTCCGAACCGAAGCTTTCTTT
TRBD1,14,.,TRBV19,TRBJ2-1,CASSRDRGINEQFF,TGTGCCAGTAGTCGGGACAGGGGGATCAATGAGCAGTTCTTC
TRBD1,13,once,TRBV10-3,TRBJ1-5,CAISPTGGEPQHF,TGTGCCATCAGCCCGACAGGGGGCGAGCCCCAGCATTTT
.,15,once,TRBV27,TRBJ2-2,CASGLRAGATGELFF,TGTGCCAGCGGACTCCGTGCAGGGGCCACCGGGGAGCTGTTTTTT
TRBD1,16,once,TRBV7-9,TRBJ1-4,CASSLATGTGYEKLFF,TGTGCCAGCAGCTTGGCAACCGGGACAGGATATGAAAAACTGTTTTTT
TRBD2,16,.,TRBV5-1,TRBJ2-3,CASSSALAEGTDTQYF,TGCGCCAGCAGCTCCGCTCTAGCGGAGGGCACAGATACGCAGTATTTT
TRBD2,13,.,TRBV5-1,TRBJ2-7,CASSLPGGDEQYF,TGCGCCAGCAGCTTGCCCGGGGGGGACGAGCAGTACTTC
.,15,once,TRBV12-3/TRBV12-4,TRBJ2-3,CASSSIVGGTDTQYF,TGTGCCAGCAGTTCTATCGTCGGAGGCACAGATACGCAGTATTTT
.,13,few,TRBV6-2/TRBV6-3,TRBJ2-2,CAPPTANTGELFF,TGTGCCCCCCCGACCGCGAACACCGGGGAGCTGTTTTTT
.,16,.,TRBV7-3,TRBJ2-3,CASSLIPAGTTDTQYF,TGTGCCAGCAGCTTAATTCCAGCAGGGACCACAGATACGCAGTATTTT
TRBD1,13,.,TRBV29-1,TRBJ1-1,CSVGTGINTEAFF,TGCAGCGTGGGGACAGGGATCAACACTGAAGCTTTCTTT
.,15,.,TRBV7-8,TRBJ1-1,CASSLDPGGVAEAFF,TGTGCCAGCAGCTTAGATCCAGGAGGGGTAGCTGAAGCTTTCTTT
.,15,.,TRBV3-1,TRBJ2-7,CASSQEVAEPYEQYF,TGTGCCAGCAGCCAAGAAGTGGCGGAACCCTACGAGCAGTACTTC
.,14,.,TRBV7-9,TRBJ2-5,CASSPPSGVETQYF,TGTGCCAGCAGCCCGCCTTCAGGGGTCGAGACCCAGTACTTC
.,16,once,TRBV6-2/TRBV6-3,TRBJ2-1,CASNNPSLASGNEQFF,TGTGCCAGCAACAACCCGTCTCTAGCGTCTGGGAATGAGCAGTTCTTC
.,14,.,TRBV7-2,TRBJ1-2,CASSLVIEQGGYTF,TGTGCCAGCAGCTTAGTTATCGAGCAGGGGGGCTACACCTTC
TRBD1,16,once,TRBV7-9,TRBJ1-5,CASSALDRVSNQPQHF,TGTGCCAGCAGCGCGCTAGACAGGGTTAGCAATCAGCCCCAGCATTTT
.,14,.,TRBV9,TRBJ1-1,CASSVDGGITEAFF,TGTGCCAGCAGCGTAGATGGGGGGATAACTGAAGCTTTCTTT
TRBD1,14,.,TRBV7-9,TRBJ2-7,CASSLGTGVSEQYF,TGTGCCAGCAGCTTAGGGACAGGGGTCTCGGAGCAGTACTTC
TRBD2,15,once,TRBV6-5,TRBJ2-1,CASSLGGPNYNEQFF,TGTGCCAGCAGCCTGGGAGGGCCCAACTACAATGAGCAGTTCTTC
.,14,.,TRBV10-3,TRBJ1-2,CAISDARTAYGYTF,TGTGCCATCAGTGACGCACGGACCGCCTATGGCTACACCTTC
TRBD1,15,once,TRBV20-1,TRBJ1-4,CSAGTGGASGEKLFF,TGCAGTGCAGGGACAGGGGGCGCCTCAGGTGAAAAACTGTTTTTT
.,13,.,TRBV6-2/TRBV6-3,TRBJ1-5,CASSYAGHQPQHF,TGTGCCAGCAGTTATGCGGGGCATCAGCCCCAGCATTTT
.,18,.,TRBV7-9,TRBJ1-1,CASRQFAGTQGANTEAFF,TGTGCCAGCAGACAGTTCGCTGGGACCCAGGGAGCGAACACTGAAGCTTTCTTT
.,15,.,TRBV7-9,TRBJ1-2,CASSFFSDKGYGYTF,TGTGCCAGCAGCTTTTTTTCGGACAAGGGCTATGGCTACACCTTC
TRBD2,15,.,TRBV6-5,TRBJ2-2,CATNLAGGQRGELFF,TGTGCCACCAATTTAGCGGGGGGGCAGCGGGGGGAGCTGTTTTTT
TRBD1,15,.,TRBV29-1,TRBJ1-2,CSVPGWTGEESGYTF,TGCAGCGTCCCCGGCTGGACAGGGGAGGAGTCAGGCTACACCTTC
.,16,.,TRBV18,TRBJ1-3,CASSPGPGAPGNTIYF,TGTGCCAGCTCACCTGGTCCGGGGGCTCCAGGAAACACCATATATTTT
.,13,few,TRBV12-5,TRBJ2-7,CAISEAGSDEQYF,TGTGCTATCTCGGAGGCGGGTTCTGACGAGCAGTACTTC
TRBD1,14,.,TRBV7-2,TRBJ2-7,CASSDRTGPHEQYF,TGTGCCAGCAGCGACAGGACAGGGCCCCACGAGCAGTACTTC